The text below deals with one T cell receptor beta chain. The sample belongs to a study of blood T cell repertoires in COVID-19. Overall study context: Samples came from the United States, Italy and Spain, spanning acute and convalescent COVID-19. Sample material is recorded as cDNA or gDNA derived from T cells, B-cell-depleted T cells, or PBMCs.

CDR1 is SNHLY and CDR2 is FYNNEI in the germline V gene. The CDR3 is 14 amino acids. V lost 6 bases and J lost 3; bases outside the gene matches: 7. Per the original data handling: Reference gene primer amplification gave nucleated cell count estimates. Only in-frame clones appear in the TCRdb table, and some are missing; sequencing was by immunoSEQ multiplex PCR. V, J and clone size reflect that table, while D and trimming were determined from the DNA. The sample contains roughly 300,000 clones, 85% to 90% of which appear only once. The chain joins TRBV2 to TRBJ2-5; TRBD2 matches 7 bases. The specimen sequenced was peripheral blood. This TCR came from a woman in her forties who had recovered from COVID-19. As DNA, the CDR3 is TGTGCCAGCAGCATCGAGCGGGGAAAAGAGACCCAGTACTTC. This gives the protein CASSIERGKETQYF.